This T cell receptor (beta chain) was sequenced for a study of human T cells and chemical hapten exposure. Study-wide points: As patch test score rose, PT1 expanded TCR counts tended to rise as well. Relative to control repertoires, expanded TCRs gave rise to significantly more large CDR3 similarity clusters.

This clonotype was seen repeatedly, ten times or more. The antigen is unknown. In TCRdb, the RACE reads were re-called with MiXCR into one record per CDR3 protein. The sample lists approximately 89,000 distinct CDR3 sequences, more than 8.5% seen once, with approximately 2.3% in the top ten. The time point here: patch test 2, 6 weeks after DPC sensitization. Documented treatment: therapeutic diphenylcyclopropenone sensitization with weekly scalp DPC. The study enrolled 18 to 70-year-old alopecia patients suitable for DPC. Germline V gives CDR1 SQVTM, CDR2 ANQGSEA. The germline V and J ends were trimmed by 4 bases and 0 bases, with 17 bases remaining between them. CDR3 length: 16 residues.

The chain recombines TRBV29-1 with TRBJ2-3; possible D gene TRBD2, 6 bases. This TCR was recovered from a woman younger than 45 with alopecia areata. Some clones in this sample may be carry-over from other donors' samples. The specimen comprised whole blood, sampled in connection with sensitization to the hapten diphenylcyclopropenone (DPC). The CDR3 sequence: CSVAGVPWGSTDTQYF. The CDR3, as DNA: TGCAGCGTTGCGGGAGTCCCATGGGGTAGCACAGATACGCAGTATTTT.